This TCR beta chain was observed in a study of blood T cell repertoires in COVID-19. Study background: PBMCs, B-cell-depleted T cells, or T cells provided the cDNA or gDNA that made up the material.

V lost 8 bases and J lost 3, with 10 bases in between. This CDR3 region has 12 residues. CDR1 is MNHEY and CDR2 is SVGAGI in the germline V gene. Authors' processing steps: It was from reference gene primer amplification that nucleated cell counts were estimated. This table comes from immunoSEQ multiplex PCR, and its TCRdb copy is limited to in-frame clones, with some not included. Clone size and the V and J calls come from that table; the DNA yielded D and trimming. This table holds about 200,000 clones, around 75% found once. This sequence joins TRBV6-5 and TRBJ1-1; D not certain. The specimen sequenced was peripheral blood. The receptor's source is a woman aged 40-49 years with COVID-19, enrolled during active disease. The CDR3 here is CASGEVDTEAFF. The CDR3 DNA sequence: TGTGCCAGCGGGGAGGTGGACACTGAAGCTTTCTTT.